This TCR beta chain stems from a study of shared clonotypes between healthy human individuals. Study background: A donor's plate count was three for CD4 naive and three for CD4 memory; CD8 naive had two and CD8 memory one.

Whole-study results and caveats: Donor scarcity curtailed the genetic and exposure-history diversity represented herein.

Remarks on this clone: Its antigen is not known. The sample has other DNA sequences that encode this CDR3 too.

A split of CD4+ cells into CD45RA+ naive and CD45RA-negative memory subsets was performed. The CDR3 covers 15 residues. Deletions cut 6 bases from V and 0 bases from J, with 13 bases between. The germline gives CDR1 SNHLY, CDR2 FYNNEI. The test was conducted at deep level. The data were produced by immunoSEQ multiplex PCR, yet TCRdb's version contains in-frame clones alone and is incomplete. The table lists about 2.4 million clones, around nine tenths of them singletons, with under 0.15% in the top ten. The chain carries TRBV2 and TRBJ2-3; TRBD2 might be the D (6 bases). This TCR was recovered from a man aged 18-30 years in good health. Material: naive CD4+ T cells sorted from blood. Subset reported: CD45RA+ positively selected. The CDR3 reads CASSLGTVSTDTQYF. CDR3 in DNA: TGTGCCAGCAGCCTCGGGACTGTTAGCACAGATACGCAGTATTTT.